The 14 T cell receptor beta chains listed next were all sequenced from one sample in a study of graft-versus-host responses after intestinal transplantation. Assay used: immunoSEQ multiplex PCR; TCRdb lists only in-frame clones, some missing. Of around 5,000 clones in the sample, more than 20% were seen once. The source was alloreactive CD4+ T cells from a mixed lymphocyte reaction culture, collected before transplantation. Indicated subset: CFSE-low proliferating T cells sorted from roughly 6-day pre-transplant mixed lymphocyte reaction (GvH or HvG direction). These receptors were collected from a human patient who was an organ donor for intestinal transplantation.

This clone appeared a single time. This chain uses TRBV10-2 with TRBJ1-4, with a possible D match to TRBD1 (6 bases). The CDR3 is made up of 17 amino acids. Germline V gives CDR1 WSHSY, CDR2 SAAADI. V was pared by 3 bases and J by 4 bases, with 18 bases between. CDR3 in amino acids: CASSEGCPARGNEKLFF. CDR3 in DNA: TGCGCCAGCAGTGAAGGTTGTCCGGCCAGGGGTAATGAAAAACTGTTTTTT.

Only one count was recorded for this clone. The rearrangement joins TRBV5-1 to TRBJ2-3, with D tentatively TRBD2 (6 bases). Looked up from germline, CDR1 is SGHRS and CDR2 is YFSETQ. The CDR3 spans 14 residues. V lost 0 bases, J lost 1 base, and 6 bases lay in between. CDR3 in amino acids: CASSLGLGTDTQYF. The CDR3 nucleotides are TGCGCCAGCAGCTTGGGACTAGGCACAGATACGCAGTATTTT.

In this sample, this clone is medium-sized (0.01 to 0.1%). The V gene is TRBV2, the J gene TRBJ2-7; TRBD1 might be the D (6 bases). This CDR3 spans 15 amino acids. Trimming took off 5 bases at V and 0 bases at J, with 14 bases between the two ends. Germline CDR1 and CDR2: SNHLY and FYNNEI. CDR3 nucleotide sequence: TGTGCCAGCAGTTTTCGTTCGACAGGCTCCTACGAGCAGTACTTC. As protein: CASSFRSTGSYEQYF.

By frequency in the sample, this clone is medium-sized. CDR3 residues: CASSLLSGYPYEQYF. The CDR3 DNA is TGTGCCAGCAGCTTGCTCTCAGGGTATCCTTACGAGCAGTACTTC. The chain has TRBV5-6 and TRBJ2-7; D might be TRBD1 (5 bases). The ends were cut back, 1 base at V and 4 bases at J, with 15 bases in the middle. Looked up from germline, CDR1 is SGHDT and CDR2 is YYEEEE. The length of the CDR3 is 15 residues. Combining the CDR3 with reference TRBV5-6 and TRBJ2-7 gives the whole variable domain DAGVTQSPTHLIKTRGQQVTLRCSPKSGHDTVSWYQQALGQGPQFIFQYYEEEERQRGNFPDRFSGHQFPNYSSELNVNALLLGDSALYLCASSLLSGYPYEQYFGPGTRLTVT.

The gene calls are TRBV19 and TRBJ2-2; 8 nucleotides line up with TRBD1. Trimming at V came to 5 bases and at J to 5 bases, leaving 7 bases not matched to a gene. The V gene's germline CDR1 is LNHDA and CDR2 SQIVND (reference sequence). The CDR3 length is 15 residues. CDR3: CASSGRGLETGELFF. As DNA, the CDR3 is TGTGCCAGTAGTGGCAGGGGGCTGGAGACCGGGGAGCTGTTTTTT.

This clone is labeled medium-sized. V usage is TRBV28 and J usage is TRBJ2-7; 8 bases match TRBD1. V was clipped by 3 bases and J by 3 bases; unmatched bases: 4. This CDR3 has 14 residues. CDR1 is MDHEN and CDR2 is SYDVKM in the germline V gene. CDR3 DNA: TGTGCCAGCAGTTTTGGGGGACAGGTCTACGAGCAGTACTTC. Translated: CASSFGGQVYEQYF.

The genes are TRBV29-1 and TRBJ2-1, with 11 positions matching TRBD2. Germline assignment: CDR1 SQVTM and CDR2 ANQGSEA. After removal of 7 bases from V and 7 bases from J, the junction contained 12 bases not matched to a gene. The CDR3 covers 15 residues. The CDR3 region has the DNA TGCAGCGGCGCCGGGACTAGCGGCCGGGAGAATGAGCAGTTCTTC. Its translation is CSGAGTSGRENEQFF.

This clone was counted only a few times. The CDR3 DNA follows: TGTGCCAGCAGTTCCCCAGAGACAGGGAACACTGAAGCTTTCTTT. As protein: CASSSPETGNTEAFF. This chain uses TRBV6-6 with TRBJ1-1; possibly TRBD1 for D (6 bases). CDR1 MNHNY and CDR2 SVGAGI come from the germline V gene (reference sequence). The CDR3 totals 15 residues. Trimming removed 4 bases from V and 1 base from J, with 13 bases in between.

The rearrangement links TRBV5-4 to TRBJ2-3; the match to TRBD2 covers 9 bases. Germline lookup yields CDR1 SGHNT and CDR2 YYREEE (reference sequence). This CDR3 is built from 15 residues. The V gene end was trimmed by 2 bases and the J gene end by 5 bases; junction bases not matched to a gene: 6. DNA of the CDR3: TGTGCCAGCAGCTTTGGCGGGAGGGCCGTAGATACGCAGTATTTT. Protein: CASSFGGRAVDTQYF.

The chain uses TRBV11-2 and TRBJ2-1; TRBD2 aligns across 14 bases. From germline, CDR1 is SGHAT and CDR2 FQNNGV. V dropped 0 bases and J dropped 14; count of bases not matched to a gene: 12. This CDR3 contains 17 residues. CDR3 DNA: TGTGCCAGCAGCTTAGATCCGACTAGCGGGGGGGCTGGTCGAAAGTTCTTC. Its translation is CASSLDPTSGGAGRKFF.

This clone is medium-sized in the sample. The genes are TRBV5-1 and TRBJ1-2; 10 bases agree with TRBD1. The V gene end was trimmed by 2 bases and the J gene end by 7 bases; junction bases not matched to a gene: 11. Looked up from germline, CDR1 is SGHRS and CDR2 is YFSETQ. CDR3 size: 16 residues. CDR3 residues: CASSLTPLTGGVGYTF. CDR3 DNA: TGCGCCAGCAGCTTAACACCCTTGACAGGGGGCGTTGGCTACACCTTC.

The chain uses TRBV10-2 and TRBJ2-7, with D maybe TRBD2 (5 bases). The germline CDR1 and CDR2 sequences are WSHSY and SAAADI. This CDR3 has 14 amino acids. The V end lost 8 bases, the J end lost 2 bases, and 16 bases lay between the germline ends. Here the CDR3 reads CASGFPGRAYEQYF. CDR3 nucleotide sequence: TGCGCCAGCGGGTTCCCTGGGAGAGCCTACGAGCAGTACTTC.

This clone is labeled medium-sized (0.01 to 0.1%). The chain is built from TRBV7-3 and TRBJ1-6; D remains ambiguous. In germline, CDR1 is SGHTA, CDR2 FQGTGA. Trimming pared 2 bases from V and 10 bases from J, leaving 9 bases between. The CDR3 runs to 13 residues. CDR3 nucleotide sequence: TGTGCCAGCAGCTTATTCGGAGGCTCACCCCTCCACTTT. As protein: CASSLFGGSPLHF.

A few counts support this clone. The V and J genes are TRBV12-5 and TRBJ2-3; unclear D gene. The CDR3 is 13 amino acids. The V gene's germline CDR1 is LGHNT and CDR2 FRNRAP. V lost 6 bases and J 4 bases, leaving 11 bases between the germline ends. The CDR3 protein is CASGPRSADTQYF. The CDR3 DNA is TGTGCTAGTGGGCCGAGATCCGCAGATACGCAGTATTTT.